This T cell receptor beta chain is drawn from a study of PD-L1 blockade in urothelial cancer. Documented time point: peripheral blood 6 weeks after treatment start. Overall study findings and caveats: Survival was better when pretreatment blood TCR clonality fell below the median.

Trimming took 5 bases from V and 5 from J, leaving 10 bases between them. This CDR3 contains 12 residues. Germline CDR1 SGHRS, CDR2 YFSETQ. Sequencing used immunoSEQ multiplex PCR; TCRdb keeps in-frame clones, though not all of them. The sample carries fewer than 90,000 clones, 85% to 95% recorded once. As to this clone: Antigen unknown.

This clonotype was sampled from an elderly woman with urothelial cancer. V gene TRBV5-1 combines with J gene TRBJ2-5; possible D gene TRBD2, 6 bases. The sample in question was PBMCs, obtained around atezolizumab (anti-PD-L1) treatment. CDR3 residues: CASRGSGETQYF. CDR3 DNA: TGCGCCAGCAGGGGGAGCGGGGAGACCCAGTACTTC.